What follows is one T cell receptor (beta chain) and its context. Produced via immunoSEQ multiplex PCR; TCRdb's table is partial and in-frame only. The table records about 180,000 clones, 84% of them present only once. This specimen belongs to a study of blood T cell repertoires in COVID-19. Whole-study context: Italy, Spain and the United States were the sources of the convalescent and acute COVID-19 samples. The analysed material was cDNA or gDNA that came from T cells, B-cell-depleted T cells, or PBMCs.

CDR3 length: 16 residues. Deletions cut 1 base from V and 0 bases from J, with 13 bases between. The V gene's germline CDR1 is SEHNR and CDR2 FQNEAQ (reference sequence). The chain uses TRBV7-9 and TRBJ2-7, with D possibly TRBD2 on 6 matching bases. This clonotype was sampled from a human donor in a cohort sampled during active COVID-19. Sequenced input: peripheral blood. This CDR3 is CASSLVSGVNSYEQYF. The CDR3 bases are TGTGCCAGCAGCTTAGTTTCGGGGGTGAACTCCTACGAGCAGTACTTC.